This TCR beta chain was identified in a study of radiotherapy plus CTLA-4 blockade in lung cancer (dated 2018 in TCRdb). Concerning the study at large: Among the enrolled patients, approximately 17% had an objective response, and roughly 30% reached disease control. The full study reports these points: Increased serum interferon-beta after radiation, together with early dynamic changes in blood T cell clones, were reported to be the strongest predictors of response. TCR clones derived from tumors expanded in peripheral blood after treatment with radiotherapy and ipilimumab.

Inclusive of the bounding cysteine and phenylalanine, the CDR3 is 17 residues long. The only DNA kept is the CDR3, 51 bases in frame from the first base. V is pared back by 0 bases and J by 0 bases, with 12 bases lying between the germline termini. Looking up the germline V gene yields CDR1 SNHLY and CDR2 FYNNEI. Concerning this clone itself: What this receptor recognizes is not known. No base qualities exist here, and no much larger clone lies one base off it.

The receptor library was made with the immunoSEQ multiplex PCR assay. Imported from immuneACCESS, the table was reduced by TCRdb to in-frame sequences with V and J called. These copies leave out some clones; in studies compared against another copy, an unresolved V gene accounts for under half, and the cause of the remainder is not known. The sample data list under 100,000 clones, and about 83% of these were observed just once. Of the sample, 13% to 15% falls within the top ten clones. The study tested focal radiation therapy combined with CTLA-4 blockade (ipilimumab) in patients with chemo-refractory metastatic non-small-cell lung cancer.

The starting material was peripheral blood, obtained from a patient treated with radiotherapy plus ipilimumab. This clonotype originated in a human donor with non-small cell lung cancer that progressed on radiotherapy plus ipilimumab. The rearrangement joined TRBV2 to TRBJ2-4; TRBD2 is a weak D gene call, 6 bases matching. The DNA sequence follows: TGTGCCAGCAGTGAAGCGCGGGGACTTCTAGCCAAAAACATTCAGTACTTC. This yields the protein CASSEARGLLAKNIQYF.